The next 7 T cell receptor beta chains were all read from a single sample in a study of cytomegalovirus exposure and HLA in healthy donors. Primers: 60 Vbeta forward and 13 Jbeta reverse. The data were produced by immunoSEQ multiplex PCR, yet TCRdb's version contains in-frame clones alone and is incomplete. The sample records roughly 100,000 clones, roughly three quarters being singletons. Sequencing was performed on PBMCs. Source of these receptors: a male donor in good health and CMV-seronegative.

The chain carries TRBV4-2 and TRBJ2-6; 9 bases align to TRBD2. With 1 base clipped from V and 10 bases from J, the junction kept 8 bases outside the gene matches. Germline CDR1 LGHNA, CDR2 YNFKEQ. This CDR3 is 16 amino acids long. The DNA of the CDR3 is TGTGCCAGCAGCCAAGGGTTAGCGGGGGCAACAAACGTCCTGACTTTC. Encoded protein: CASSQGLAGATNVLTF.

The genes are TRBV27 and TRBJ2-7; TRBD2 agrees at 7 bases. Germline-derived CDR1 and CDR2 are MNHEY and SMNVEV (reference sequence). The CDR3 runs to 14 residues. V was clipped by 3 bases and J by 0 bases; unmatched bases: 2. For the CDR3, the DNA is TGTGCCAGCAGTTTTCGGGAGGCCTCCTACGAGCAGTACTTC. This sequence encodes CASSFREASYEQYF.

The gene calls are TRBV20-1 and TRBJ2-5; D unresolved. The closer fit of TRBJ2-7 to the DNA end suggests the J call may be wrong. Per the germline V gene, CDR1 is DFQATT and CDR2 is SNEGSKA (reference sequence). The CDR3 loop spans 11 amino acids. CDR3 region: CSARDDYEQYF. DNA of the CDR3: TGCAGTGCTAGAGACGACTACGAGCAGTACTTC.

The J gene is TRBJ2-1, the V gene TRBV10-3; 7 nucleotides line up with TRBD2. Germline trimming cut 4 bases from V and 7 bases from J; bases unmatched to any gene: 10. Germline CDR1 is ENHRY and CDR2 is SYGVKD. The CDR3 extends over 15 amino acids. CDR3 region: CAISGGSGLGNEQFF. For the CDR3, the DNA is TGTGCCATCAGTGGTGGTAGCGGGCTGGGGAATGAGCAGTTCTTC.

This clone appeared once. The CDR3 coding sequence is TGTGCCAGCGGCGGGACAGGAGGAAACACCATATATTTT. It translates to CASGGTGGNTIYF. The V call is TRBV2, the J call TRBJ1-3, with 8 bases lining up with TRBD1. The V gene end was trimmed by 8 bases and the J gene end by 4 bases; junction bases not matched to a gene: 4. Germline-derived CDR1 and CDR2 are SNHLY and FYNNEI. The CDR3 runs 13 residues.

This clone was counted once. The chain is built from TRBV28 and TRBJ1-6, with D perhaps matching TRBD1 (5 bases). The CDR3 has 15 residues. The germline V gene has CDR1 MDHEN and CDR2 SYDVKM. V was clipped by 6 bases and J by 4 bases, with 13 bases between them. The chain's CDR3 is CASSPPGGYNSPLHF. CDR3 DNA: TGTGCCAGCAGCCCCCCCGGGGGTTATAATTCACCCCTCCACTTT.

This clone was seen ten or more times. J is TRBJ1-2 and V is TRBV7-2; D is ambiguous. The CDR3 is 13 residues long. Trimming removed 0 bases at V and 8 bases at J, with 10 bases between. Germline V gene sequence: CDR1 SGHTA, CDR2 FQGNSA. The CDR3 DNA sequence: TGTGCCAGCAGCTTAGCGGGAGCGAGAGGCTACACCTTC. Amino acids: CASSLAGARGYTF.